Below, 23 T cell receptor beta chains from the same sample are listed, as sequenced in a study of a mutant IDH1 vaccine in newly diagnosed glioma (dated by TCRdb to the early 2020s). Receptors were amplified or captured by the immunoSEQ multiplex PCR assay. TCRdb holds this immuneACCESS table with in-frame rearrangements only. Some clones are missing; in checked studies, unresolved V genes explain under half, and the rest has no known cause. This sample holds over 80,000 clones; around 90% were observed only once. 0.56% of the sample lies in the top ten. In light of the paper, this sample's time point label describes: baseline, week 1 (first vaccination visit). The sample's treatment or condition label is to be understood as: pre-vaccination baseline after standard-of-care therapy. Sequencing was performed on PBMCs, taken from a glioma patient treated with radiotherapy, temozolomide or both. The origin of the receptors is a woman between 50 and 59 years old with glioma.

This chain connects TRBV6-5 to TRBJ2-5; D not certain. Germline V gives CDR1 MNHEY, CDR2 SVGAGI. V lost 5 bases and J lost 0, with 10 bases in between. This CDR3 comprises 14 residues. The CDR3: CASSPRVNQETQYF. The CDR3 nucleotides are TGTGCCAGCAGTCCCCGTGTGAACCAAGAGACCCAGTACTTC.

This chain links TRBV5-6 with TRBJ2-2; the match to TRBD2 covers 11 bases. The CDR3 runs to 15 residues. Germline V gene data show CDR1 as SGHDT and CDR2 as YYEEEE. V lost 3 bases to trimming and J lost 5 bases; unmatched junction nucleotides: 3. CDR3 amino acids: CASSYRTSGTGELFF. In DNA, the CDR3 is TGTGCCAGCAGCTACCGGACTAGCGGGACCGGGGAGCTGTTTTTT.

The genes are TRBV28 and TRBJ2-7; D is perhaps TRBD2 (6 bases). The CDR3 length is 14 residues. V was trimmed by 3 bases and J by 12 bases, leaving 21 bases between them. Per the germline V gene, CDR1 is MDHEN and CDR2 is SYDVKM. The CDR3 spells CASSFPGTLSAWYF. The CDR3, as DNA: TGTGCCAGCAGTTTTCCCGGGACTCTCTCCGCGTGGTACTTC.

The chain employs TRBV5-6 and TRBJ2-5; 8 bases map to TRBD1. The ends lost 5 bases at V and 2 bases at J; junction bases unmatched: 8. The CDR3 has 15 amino acids. Per the germline V gene, CDR1 is SGHDT and CDR2 is YYEEEE. The CDR3 DNA sequence: TGTGCCAGCAGAAGTTCCGGGACAGGACAAGAGACCCAGTACTTC. Translated, it gives CASRSSGTGQETQYF.

The genes are TRBV6-5 and TRBJ2-7; TRBD2 matches 10 bases. With 4 bases clipped from V and 7 bases from J, the junction kept 13 bases outside the gene matches. Germline CDR1 MNHEY, CDR2 SVGAGI. The CDR3 totals 16 residues. CDR3 bases: TGTGCCAGCAGTTGGGGGGAACTAGCGGGACCGGGGGAGCAGTACTTC. Translating gives CASSWGELAGPGEQYF.

V and J are TRBV27 and TRBJ1-1, with unresolved D. V was cut by 9 bases and J by 9 bases, with 14 bases left in between. The CDR3 has 11 residues. The germline gives CDR1 MNHEY, CDR2 SMNVEV (reference sequence). The DNA of the CDR3 is TGTGCCAGGTGTACTACCAGGCAAGCTTTCTTT. This encodes CARCTTRQAFF.

This clone was seen just once. CDR3 sequence: CASSQSRDRGLGNRTYEQYF. The CDR3 DNA reads TGCGCCAGCAGCCAAAGCCGGGACAGGGGGCTCGGGAACCGCACCTACGAGCAGTACTTC. This chain joins TRBV4-1 and TRBJ2-7; 12 nucleotides line up with TRBD1. With V trimmed by 2 bases and J by 2 bases, 16 bases remained unmatched. CDR1 MGHRA and CDR2 YSYEKL come from the germline V gene. The length of the CDR3 is 20 residues.

This sequence joins TRBV27 and TRBJ2-2; D is possibly TRBD2 (5 bases). V lost 6 bases and J lost 3, with 17 bases in between. This CDR3 contains 16 residues. The germline CDR1 and CDR2 sequences are MNHEY and SMNVEV (reference sequence). CDR3: CASRPSRRRDTGELFF. DNA of the CDR3: TGTGCCAGCAGGCCTTCTCGGAGGCGCGACACCGGGGAGCTGTTTTTT.

V is TRBV30 and J is TRBJ1-2; unclear D gene. This CDR3 is 12 amino acids long. The germline CDR1 and CDR2 sequences are GTSNPN and SVGIG (reference sequence). V lost 4 bases, J lost 8 bases, and 14 bases lay in between. CDR3 coding DNA: TGTGCCTGGAATGTCGGGCTACTGGGCTACACCTTC. It translates to CAWNVGLLGYTF.

This chain connects TRBV21-1 to TRBJ1-4; TRBD1 is the table's D call and was not checked against the DNA. TRBV21-1 is deemed a pseudogene. The CDR3 sequence is 15 residues long. The CDR3, as DNA: TGTGCCAGCAGCTTCAACAGGATACCTAATGAAAAACTGTTTTTT. Its translation is CASSFNRIPNEKLFF.

V and J are TRBV28 and TRBJ1-1; D is perhaps TRBD1 (6 bases). V was shortened by 11 bases and J by 2 bases, with 18 bases between the two germline ends. The CDR3 is 14 amino acids. Germline V gene lookup returns CDR1 MDHEN and CDR2 SYDVKM. This chain's CDR3 is CARPGESLNTEAFF. For the CDR3, the DNA is TGTGCCCGTCCAGGGGAGAGTCTCAACACTGAAGCTTTCTTT.

V gene TRBV11-2 combines with J gene TRBJ1-1; D call uncertain. The ends were cut back, 5 bases at V and 3 bases at J, with 16 bases in the middle. Germline V gene lookup returns CDR1 SGHAT and CDR2 FQNNGV. The CDR3 extends over 15 amino acids. The CDR3 sequence is CASSIRGSADTEAFF. The DNA for the CDR3 is TGTGCCAGCAGCATCCGAGGTTCGGCGGACACTGAAGCTTTCTTT.

The rearrangement joins TRBV5-4 to TRBJ1-6; 9 positions match TRBD1. Losses at the gene ends were 4 bases for V and 7 bases for J; bases not matched to a gene: 9. CDR3 length: 16 residues. CDR1 is SGHNT, CDR2 YYREEE, per germline (reference sequence). The CDR3 here is CASSAWGTGGNSPLHF. The CDR3 DNA reads as TGTGCCAGCAGCGCTTGGGGCACAGGGGGCAATTCACCCCTCCACTTT.

The chain is built from TRBV9 and TRBJ1-5, with 8 bases identical to TRBD1. In germline, CDR1 is SGDLS, CDR2 YYNGEE. J was trimmed by 7 bases and V by 0 bases; bases with no gene match: 3. The CDR3 has 14 amino acids. CDR3 residues: CASSVGQGQQPQHF. The CDR3 DNA reads TGTGCCAGCAGCGTAGGACAGGGGCAGCAGCCCCAGCATTTT.

This clone was counted once. This chain links TRBV4-1 with TRBJ1-6; tentatively, D is TRBD1 (6 bases). Trimming removed 6 bases at V and 5 bases at J, with 14 bases between. The CDR3 spans 15 residues. The germline gives CDR1 MGHRA, CDR2 YSYEKL. In DNA form, the CDR3 reads TGCGCCAGCAGGACACCGGGGGCCCATAATTCACCCCTCCACTTT. The encoded protein is CASRTPGAHNSPLHF.

This sequence joins TRBV19 and TRBJ2-3; the match to TRBD2 covers 9 bases. The CDR3 totals 14 residues. With 6 bases clipped from V and 6 bases from J, the junction kept 7 bases outside the gene matches. Germline CDR1 LNHDA, CDR2 SQIVND (reference sequence). The DNA of the CDR3 is TGTGCCAGTAGGCGGGAGGGCCGGTACGATACGCAGTATTTT. This encodes CASRREGRYDTQYF. The variable domain in full, completed from reference TRBV19 and TRBJ2-3, reads DGGITQSPKYLFRKEGQNVTLSCEQNLNHDAMYWYRQDPGQGLRLIYYSQIVNDFQKGDIAEGYSVSREKKESFPLTVTSAQKNPTAFYLCASRREGRYDTQYFGPGTRLTVL.

The chain joins TRBV5-1 to TRBJ2-1; D gene ambiguous. The CDR3 is made up of 12 amino acids. Germline values: CDR1 SGHRS, CDR2 YFSETQ. V lost 4 bases to trimming and J lost 8 bases, with 10 bases between them. CDR3 DNA sequence: TGCGCCAGCAGCCGACGTATAGATGAGCAGTTCTTC. Translated, it gives CASSRRIDEQFF.

The chain carries TRBV27 and TRBJ1-3; tentative D call: TRBD1 (6 bases). This CDR3 region has 15 residues. CDR1 and CDR2 (germline): MNHEY, SMNVEV (reference sequence). V lost 6 bases, J lost 0 bases, and 12 bases lay in between. CDR3 residues: CASSAMGASGNTIYF. In DNA form, the CDR3 reads TGTGCCAGCAGCGCTATGGGGGCCTCTGGAAACACCATATATTTT.

This chain uses TRBV5-1 with TRBJ2-5; 14 bases are shared with TRBD2. Trimming removed 0 bases from V and 4 bases from J; junction bases left unmatched: 5. The germline gives CDR1 SGHRS, CDR2 YFSETQ. The CDR3 sequence is 17 residues long. CDR3 nucleotide sequence: TGCGCCAGCAGCTTGGCCGGACTAGCGGGAGGTGCAGAGACCCAGTACTTC. Residues: CASSLAGLAGGAETQYF. Using reference TRBV5-1 and TRBJ2-5 for the parts outside the CDR3, the full variable domain is KAGVTQTPRYLIKTRGQQVTLSCSPISGHRSVSWYQQTPGQGLQFLFEYFSETQRNKGNFPGRFSGRQFSNSRSEMNVSTLELGDSALYLCASSLAGLAGGAETQYFGPGTRLLVL.

DNA of the CDR3: TGTGCCAGCAGTGCCACCGGGGGCGATTCGGGCTACACCTTC. Translation: CASSATGGDSGYTF. The rearrangement links TRBV28 to TRBJ1-2, with TRBD1 as a possible D gene (6 bases). This CDR3 is built from 14 residues. V lost 5 bases and J 8 bases, leaving 18 bases between the germline ends. Germline loops: CDR1 MDHEN, CDR2 SYDVKM.

The gene calls are TRBV2 and TRBJ2-5; 8 nucleotides agree with TRBD1. V trimming: 5 bases; J trimming: 4 bases; junction bases outside the gene matches: 3. Germline assignment: CDR1 SNHLY and CDR2 FYNNEI. The CDR3 spans 13 residues. CDR3 sequence: CASSRQGTETQYF. The CDR3 nucleotides are TGTGCCAGCAGTAGACAGGGGACAGAGACCCAGTACTTC.

The rearrangement joins TRBV27 to TRBJ2-1; 8 bases fit TRBD2. This CDR3 region has 15 residues. CDR1 MNHEY and CDR2 SMNVEV come from the germline V gene (reference sequence). V lost 5 bases to trimming and J lost 9 bases; unmatched junction nucleotides: 12. The CDR3 sequence: CASSKLPGLGGEQFF. CDR3 nucleotide sequence: TGTGCCAGCAGTAAGTTACCGGGACTAGGGGGTGAGCAGTTCTTC.

This chain uses TRBV6-5 with TRBJ2-3; D may be TRBD1 (5 bases). The germline gives CDR1 MNHEY, CDR2 SVGAGI. V was pared by 0 bases and J by 4 bases, with 14 bases between. The CDR3 sequence is 16 residues long. The CDR3 spells CASSYSRRVDSDTQYF. The DNA of the CDR3 is TGTGCCAGCAGTTACTCACGCAGGGTGGATTCAGATACGCAGTATTTT.